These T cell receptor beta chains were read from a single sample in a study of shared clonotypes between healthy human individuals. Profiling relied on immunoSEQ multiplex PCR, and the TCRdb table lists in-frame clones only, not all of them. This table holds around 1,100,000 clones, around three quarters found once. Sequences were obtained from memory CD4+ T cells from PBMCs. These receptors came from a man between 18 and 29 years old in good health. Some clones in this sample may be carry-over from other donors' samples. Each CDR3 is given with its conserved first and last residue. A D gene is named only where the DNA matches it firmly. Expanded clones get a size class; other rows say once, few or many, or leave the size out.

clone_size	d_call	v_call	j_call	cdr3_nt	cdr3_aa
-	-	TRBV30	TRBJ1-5	TGTGCCTGGAGTGTACTAGGGGGGCATCAGCCCCAGCATTTT	CAWSVLGGHQPQHF
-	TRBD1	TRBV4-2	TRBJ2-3	TGTGCCAGCAGCCAACCGACAGGGTTAGATACGCAGTATTTT	CASSQPTGLDTQYF
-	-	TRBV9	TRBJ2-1	TGTGCCAGCAGATCTCCGGGAGCTGGGACAAATGAGCAGTTCTTC	CASRSPGAGTNEQFF
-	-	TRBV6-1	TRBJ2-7	TGTGCCAGCAGTCCCGACTTCTCATCCTACGAGCAGTACTTC	CASSPDFSSYEQYF
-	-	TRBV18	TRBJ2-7	TGTGCCAGCTCACCGGGAGCGGAGGTGTACGAGCAGTACTTC	CASSPGAEVYEQYF
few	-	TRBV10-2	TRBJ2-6	TGCGCCAGCAGTGAGTCAGTCTCTGGGGCCAACGTCCTGACTTTC	CASSESVSGANVLTF
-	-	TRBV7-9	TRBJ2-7	TGTGCCAGCAGCCCGCAAAGGACGTCAACCTACGAGCAGTACTTC	CASSPQRTSTYEQYF
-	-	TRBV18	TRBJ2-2	TGTGCCAGCTCGGGATTAACCGGCGGGGAGCTGTTTTTT	CASSGLTGGELFF
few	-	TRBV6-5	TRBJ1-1	TGTGCCAGCAGTTACACGGAACAGACTGAAGCTTTCTTT	CASSYTEQTEAFF
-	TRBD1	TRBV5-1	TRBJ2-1	TGCGCCAGCAGTTTTACAGGGGCCACCTACAATGAGCAGTTCTTC	CASSFTGATYNEQFF
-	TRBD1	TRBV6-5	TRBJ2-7	TGTGCCAGCGGGAGACAGGGGGATTACTACGAGCAGTACTTC	CASGRQGDYYEQYF
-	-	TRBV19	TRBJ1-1	TGTGCCAGTAGTTTGGGTCCGGATACTGAAGCTTTCTTT	CASSLGPDTEAFF
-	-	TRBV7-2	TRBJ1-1	TGTGCCAGCACCCAGGGATTCCCCGGGACTGAAGCTTTCTTT	CASTQGFPGTEAFF
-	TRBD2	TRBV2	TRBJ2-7	TGTGCCAGCAGTGAATTTCTAGCGGGAGTCGGTGAGCAGTACTTC	CASSEFLAGVGEQYF
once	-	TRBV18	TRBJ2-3	TGTGCCAGCTCACTTACGACGGGTAGCACAGATACGCAGTATTTT	CASSLTTGSTDTQYF
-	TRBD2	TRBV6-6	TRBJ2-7	TGTGCCAGCAGCCCCTGGGCGGGAGGGCCTGGCGACGAGCAGTACTTC	CASSPWAGGPGDEQYF
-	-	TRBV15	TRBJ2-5	TGTGCCACCAGCCTAACAGGGATGGAGACCCAGTACTTC	CATSLTGMETQYF
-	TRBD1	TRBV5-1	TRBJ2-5	TGCGCCAGCAGCCTGGGGGCGACAGGGCAAGAGACCCAGTACTTC	CASSLGATGQETQYF
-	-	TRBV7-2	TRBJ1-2	TGTGCCAGCAGCCCGGAAGGTCGGGACTATGGCTACACCTTC	CASSPEGRDYGYTF
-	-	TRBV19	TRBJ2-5	TGTGCCAGTAGCCGGGGCATCCAAGAGACCCAGTACTTC	CASSRGIQETQYF
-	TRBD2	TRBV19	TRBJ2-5	TGTGCCAGTAGGAGCGGGAGTGAAGAGACCCAGTACTTC	CASRSGSEETQYF
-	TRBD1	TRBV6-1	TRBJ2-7	TGTGCCAGCAGTGATAGGGACAGCCCCCGCTTC	CASSDRDSPRF
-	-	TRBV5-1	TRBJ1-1	TGCGCCAGCAGCTTAGGAAATTGGCGCGAATCGAACACTGAAGCTTTCTTT	CASSLGNWRESNTEAFF
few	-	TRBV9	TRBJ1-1	TGTGCCAGCAGCCCAACAGGGACGGCGGGGGCTGAAGCTTTCTTT	CASSPTGTAGAEAFF
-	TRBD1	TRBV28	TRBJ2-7	TGTGCCAGCAGTCCACTGGACAGGGGGCGCGAGAGGGACGAGCAGTACTTC	CASSPLDRGRERDEQYF
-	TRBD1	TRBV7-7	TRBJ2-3	TGTGCCAGCAGCCCCGGTGGACAGGGATTGACAGATACGCAGTATTTT	CASSPGGQGLTDTQYF
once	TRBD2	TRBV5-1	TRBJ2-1	TGCGCCAGCAGCTTGTTGGCTAGCGGGGGGGACAATGAGCAGTTCTTC	CASSLLASGGDNEQFF
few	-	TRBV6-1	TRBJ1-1	TGTGCCAGCAGTGGAACACAGGGGAACACTGAAGCTTTCTTT	CASSGTQGNTEAFF
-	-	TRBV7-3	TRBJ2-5	TGTGCCAGCAGCCGGACGGGTGATGAGACCCAGTACTTC	CASSRTGDETQYF
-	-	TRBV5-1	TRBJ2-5	TGCGCCAGCAGCTTGGATGGGGGTAGGGAGACCCAGTACTTC	CASSLDGGRETQYF
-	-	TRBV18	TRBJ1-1	TGTGCCAGCTCACTGCCGGGGCAGGGCACTGAAGCTTTCTTT	CASSLPGQGTEAFF
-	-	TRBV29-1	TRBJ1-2	TGCAGCGTTGAAAGGACGGGGAGTCATACCTTC	CSVERTGSHTF
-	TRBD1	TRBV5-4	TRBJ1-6	TGTGCCAGCAGCCTCGGACAGGAGGGGCCAAATTCACCCCTCCACTTT	CASSLGQEGPNSPLHF
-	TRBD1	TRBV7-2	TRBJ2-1	TGTGCCAGCAGCCTAACAGGGGGCATTGAGCAGTTCTTC	CASSLTGGIEQFF
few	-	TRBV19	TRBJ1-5	TGTGCCAGTAGTCCCCGCGCGGGGGGTGAAAGCAATCAGCCCCAGCATTTT	CASSPRAGGESNQPQHF
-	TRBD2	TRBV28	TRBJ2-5	TGTGCCAGCAGTTTACTAGCGGGAGGTCCTACTGAGGAGACCCAGTACTTC	CASSLLAGGPTEETQYF
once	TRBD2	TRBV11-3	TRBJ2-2	TGTGCCAGCAGTCAGCGGACTAGCGGGAGGAACACCGGGGAGCTGTTTTTT	CASSQRTSGRNTGELFF
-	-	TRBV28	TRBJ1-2	TGTGCCAGCAGTTTAAGGCCGGGCAGGGCCTCGAAAGGCTACACCTTC	CASSLRPGRASKGYTF
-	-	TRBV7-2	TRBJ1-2	TGTGCCAGCAGCTTCTATTCGGGGTTCGATGGCTACACCTTC	CASSFYSGFDGYTF
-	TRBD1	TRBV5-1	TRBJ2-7	TGCGCCAGCAGTACCGGGACAGGGCCCTACGAGCAGTACTTC	CASSTGTGPYEQYF
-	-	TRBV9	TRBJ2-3	TGTGCCAGCAGCGTAGTTCCTAGCGCTAGCACAGATACGCAGTATTTT	CASSVVPSASTDTQYF
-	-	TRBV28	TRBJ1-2	TGTGCCAGCAGTTTAAACATAAGGGCAGGGGATTACTATGGCTACACCTTC	CASSLNIRAGDYYGYTF
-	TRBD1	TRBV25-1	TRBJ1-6	TGTGCCAGCACCGGGGGGACAGGGGAATCACCCCTCCACTTT	CASTGGTGESPLHF
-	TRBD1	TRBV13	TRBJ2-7	TGTGCCAGCAGCAGTTTGCGACAGGGGTCCTACGAGCAGTACTTC	CASSSLRQGSYEQYF
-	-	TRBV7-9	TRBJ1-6	TGTGCCAGCAGCCCTGACGGACCACCCCTCCACTTT	CASSPDGPPLHF
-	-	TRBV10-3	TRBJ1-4	TGTGCCATCAGTGAGACGGGGGCCGGGGAAAAACTGTTTTTT	CAISETGAGEKLFF
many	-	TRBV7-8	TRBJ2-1	TGTGCCAGCCACGCTGCGGGACGTTACAATGAGCAGTTCTTC	CASHAAGRYNEQFF
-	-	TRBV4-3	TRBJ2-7	TGCGCCAGCAGCCAAGATAGGCAGGGGATCTACGAGCAGTACTTC	CASSQDRQGIYEQYF
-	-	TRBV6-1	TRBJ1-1	TGTGCCAGCACGGGGACGGACGTGAACACTGAAGCTTTCTTT	CASTGTDVNTEAFF
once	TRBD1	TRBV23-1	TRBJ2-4	TGCGCCAGCAGTCGGTATCTCGACAGGGGGCGGGAAAGAGCCAAAAACATTCAGTACTTC	CASSRYLDRGRERAKNIQYF
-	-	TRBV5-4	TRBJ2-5	TGTGCCAGCAGCCACCTCCAAGAGACCCAGTACTTC	CASSHLQETQYF
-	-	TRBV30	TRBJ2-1	TGTGCCTGGAGTGTATCCCGGAGGGCCTTGAGCTCCTACAATGAGCAGTTCTTC	CAWSVSRRALSSYNEQFF
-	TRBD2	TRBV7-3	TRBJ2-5	TGTGCCAGCAGCTCTGGGACTAGCGGACAAGAGACCCAGTACTTC	CASSSGTSGQETQYF